These 26 T cell receptor beta chains were all obtained from the same sample, sequenced in a study of CD8+ T cells in alopecia areata. Cells from pooled cutaneous lymph nodes were sorted by CD4, CD8alpha, NKG2D, NKG2ACE and other markers. Investigators isolated RNA and reverse transcribed it into cDNA to act as the sequencing template. Some clones are missing from TCRdb's copy, which holds only in-frame ones; the method was immunoSEQ multiplex PCR. Listed for the sample are under 20,000 clones, none seen a single time. Sequencing input: CD8+ T cells sorted from a lymph node. These receptors all come from a C3H/HeJ mouse with alopecia areata. The MHC haplotype of the strain is H2-k.

This clone was detected many times. Germline and genes: mouse. Read data end 4 residues before the CDR3 end; the end is taken from the germline J gene. The chain uses TRBV1 and TRBJ1-4; 8 nucleotides align to TRBD1. The CDR3 contains 15 residues. Germline V CDR1 and CDR2: NSQYPW, LRSPGD (reference sequence). The sequenced CDR3 bases are TGCACCTGCAGTGCAGCCCAGGGGGCCGTCGAA. Translation gives CTCSAAQGAVE. In full, the CDR3 is CTCSAAQGAVERLFF.

This clone occurred a few times. The germline and genes are mouse ones. With the read ending 4 residues before the CDR3 end, the germline J gene is used to fill in that end. The genes are TRBV13-1 and TRBJ1-1; D gene ambiguous. The length of the CDR3 is 14 residues. CDR1 and CDR2 from the germline V gene are NSHNY and SYGAGN. Between the trimmed V and J ends, which lost 2 bases and 1 base, there was a span of 9 bases. The CDR3 bases that were read are TGTGCCAGCAGTGACCGCGCAGGGAACACA. Encoded protein: CASSDRAGNT. The complete CDR3 sequence is CASSDRAGNTEVFF.

This clone has at least ten counts. There is a difference at residue 13 between the TCRdb protein and the DNA translation, so the protein given here was translated from the DNA. Gene names and germline refer to mouse. The CDR3 extends 3 residues past the end of the read, so its final part is completed from the germline J gene. The chain joins TRBV13-3 to TRBJ1-3; 7 bases are shared with TRBD1. The CDR3 contains 16 residues. V lost 3 bases and J lost 0; bases outside the gene matches: 6. The germline V gene has CDR1 NNHDY and CDR2 SYVADS. The covered CDR3 bases are TGTGCCAGCAGTGCCCGGGACAGAAATTCTGGAAATACG. Protein product: CASSARDRNSGNT. The CDR3 reads in full as CASSARDRNSGNTLYF.

With regard to this clone: Gene and germline names: mouse. The DNA ends 4 residues before the CDR3 does, and the rest of the CDR3 is filled in from the germline J gene. The V and J genes are TRBV13-3 and TRBJ2-5, with a possible D match to TRBD2 (5 bases). The V and J ends lost 3 bases and 3 bases respectively, with 11 bases between them. Germline CDR1 NNHDY, CDR2 SYVADS. The CDR3 is made up of 14 amino acids. The DNA read from the CDR3 is TGTGCCAGCAGTGCCCCGGCTGGGCAAGAC. Its translation: CASSAPAGQD. The full-length CDR3 reads as CASSAPAGQDTQYF.

Notes on this clone: Gene names follow the mouse nomenclature. The CDR3 is cut off 4 residues early in the read; its end comes from the germline J gene. The chain has TRBV13-3 and TRBJ1-4; D perhaps matches TRBD1 (6 bases). Trimming shortened V by 7 bases and J by 5 bases, and 12 bases separated the two germline ends. CDR1 NNHDY and CDR2 SYVADS come from the germline V gene. This CDR3 has 13 amino acids. The sequenced part of the CDR3 DNA is TGTGCCAGCGGATGGGACAAGAACGAA. The encoded protein is CASGWDKNE. The whole CDR3 is CASGWDKNERLFF.

For this clone: TCRdb's protein does not match the DNA translation at residue 13; the protein provided is translated from the DNA. The gene names here belong to mouse. The observed sequence ends 3 residues before the CDR3 terminus, with the missing tail filled in from the germline J gene. The chain combines TRBV1 with TRBJ1-6, with 9 bases fitting TRBD1. TRBJ1-6 is annotated as an ORF whose role is uncertain. The CDR3 runs 16 residues. Germline trimming cut 3 bases from V and 3 bases from J; bases unmatched to any gene: 3. Germline CDR1 reads NSQYPW; CDR2 reads LRSPGD (reference sequence). The covered CDR3 bases are TGCACCTGCAGTGCCCGGGACAGGGTCTATAATTCGCCC. Protein sequence: CTCSARDRVYNSP. The CDR3, in full, reads CTCSARDRVYNSPLYF.

This clone was observed at least ten times. Genes and germline are mouse. Read sequence stops 4 residues before the CDR3 end, and the germline J gene provides the missing end. The V call is TRBV13-3, the J call TRBJ2-5; 7 nucleotides align to TRBD1. This CDR3 is built from 10 residues. CDR1 NNHDY and CDR2 SYVADS come from the germline V gene. The CDR3 DNA, read in part, is TGTGCCACAGGGGGAGAC. Translation: CATGGD. The CDR3, in full, reads CATGGDTQYF.

About this clone: Germline and genes here are mouse. The read ends 4 residues shy of where the CDR3 ends; the end is completed using the germline J gene. This rearrangement joins TRBV31 to TRBJ2-3; maybe TRBD1 (6 bases). The CDR3 has 15 amino acids. The ends were cut back, 0 bases at V and 0 bases at J, with 10 bases in the middle. Germline V gene sequence: CDR1 GKSSPN, CDR2 SITVG. Partial CDR3 DNA: TGTGCCTGGAGTCTCGGGACATCTAGTGCAGAA. Amino acids: CAWSLGTSSAE. The full-length CDR3 reads as CAWSLGTSSAETLYF.

This clone showed up many times. Gene names refer to mouse genes. The CDR3 goes on 4 residues after the read ends, and that part is filled in from the germline J gene. V is TRBV16 and J is TRBJ2-7, with D possibly TRBD1 on 5 matching bases. The germline V gene encodes CDR1 SGHSA and CDR2 FRNQAP. The CDR3 loop spans 12 amino acids. The covered CDR3 bases are TGTGCAAGCAGCTTTGGACAATAT. Its protein is CASSFGQY. The whole CDR3 protein reads CASSFGQYEQYF.

Note on this clone: Gene names and germline match the mouse. The read terminates 4 residues ahead of where the CDR3 ends, so the germline J gene completes it. The V call is TRBV13-3, the J call TRBJ2-2, with 10 bases matching TRBD2. The CDR3 loop spans 16 amino acids. CDR1 is NNHDY and CDR2 is SYVADS in the germline V gene. With 3 bases clipped from V and 0 bases from J, the junction kept 2 bases outside the gene matches. This CDR3 is CASSGLGGANTGQLYF. The part of the CDR3 DNA that was read is TGTGCCAGCAGTGGACTGGGGGGAGCAAACACCGGG.

Concerning this clone: The genes and germline here are from mouse. Read data end 4 residues before the CDR3 end; the end is taken from the germline J gene. The chain is built from TRBV13-3 and TRBJ2-2; D is possibly TRBD1 (7 bases). Trimming removed 6 bases at V and 1 base at J, with 10 bases between. CDR3 length equals 14 residues. Germline V gene data show CDR1 as NNHDY and CDR2 as SYVADS. The CDR3 region is CASIQGGNTGQLYF. The CDR3 DNA, read in part, is TGTGCCAGCATCCAGGGGGGAAACACCGGG. Looking up the rest from reference TRBV13-3 and TRBJ2-2 gives the full variable domain: EAAVTQSPRSKVAVTGGKVTLSCHQTNNHDYMYWYRQDTGHGLRLIHYSYVADSTEKGDIPDGYKASRPSQENFSLILELASLSQTAVYFCASIQGGNTGQLYFGEGSKLTVL.

This clone has ten or more counts. Genes and germline are mouse. The read falls 4 residues short of the CDR3 end, and the missing part is taken from the germline J gene. The rearrangement uses TRBV1 and TRBJ1-1; tentative D call: TRBD1 (5 bases). With 1 base removed from V and 0 bases from J, the gap between germline ends came to 9 bases. This CDR3 has 15 residues. Germline loops: CDR1 NSQYPW, CDR2 LRSPGD (reference sequence). This chain's CDR3 is CTCSAGGAANTEVFF. Partial CDR3 DNA: TGCACCTGCAGTGCAGGGGGCGCTGCAAACACA.

This clone was observed many times. Gene names refer to mouse genes. The observed sequence ends 4 residues before the CDR3 terminus, with the missing tail filled in from the germline J gene. The V gene is TRBV1, the J gene TRBJ2-7, with 8 bases that match TRBD1. Germline V gene lookup returns CDR1 NSQYPW and CDR2 LRSPGD (reference sequence). Losses at the gene ends were 3 bases for V and 0 bases for J; bases not matched to a gene: 4. The CDR3 loop spans 15 amino acids. Incomplete CDR3 DNA: TGCACCTGCAGTGCCACCGGGACAGGCTCCTAT. Translating it yields CTCSATGTGSY. The entire CDR3 protein reads CTCSATGTGSYEQYF.

This clone was counted at least ten times. Gene names and germline match the mouse. The read gets to within 4 residues of the CDR3 end, and the germline J gene fills in the rest. This chain connects TRBV5 to TRBJ2-3; 7 bases match TRBD1. Germline values: CDR1 LGHNA, CDR2 YNLKQL (reference sequence). J gave up 0 bases and V 2 bases, and 8 bases lay outside the gene matches. The CDR3 extends over 17 amino acids. CDR3: CASSQSLGTDSAETLYF. CDR3 DNA, as far as it was read: TGTGCCAGCAGCCAATCCCTCGGGACAGATAGTGCAGAA.

The table lists this clone with many counts. Gene names and germline refer to mouse. The sequence runs out 4 residues before the end of the CDR3; the remainder is reconstructed from the germline J gene. The chain has TRBV16 and TRBJ2-1, with D possibly TRBD1 on 6 matching bases. V was shortened by 5 bases and J by 3 bases, with 11 bases between the two germline ends. This CDR3 region has 14 residues. The germline gives CDR1 SGHSA, CDR2 FRNQAP. The CDR3 sequence: CASSLGTTYAEQFF. The covered CDR3 bases are TGTGCAAGCAGCCTCGGGACAACCTATGCT. Supplemented by reference TRBV16 and TRBJ2-1, the full variable domain reads NAGVIQTPRHKVTGKGQEATLWCEPISGHSAVFWYRQTIVQGLEFLTYFRNQAPIDDSGMPKERFSAQMPNQSHSTLKIQSTQPQDSAVYLCASSLGTTYAEQFFGPGTRLTVL.

As regards this clone: At residue 13, TCRdb's protein disagrees with the DNA translation; the protein shown here derives from the DNA. Gene names are the mouse ones. Read sequence stops 3 residues before the CDR3 end, and the germline J gene provides the missing end. This chain uses TRBV13-3 with TRBJ1-3, with 9 bases that match TRBD1. CDR3 length: 16 residues. Trimming removed 5 bases from V and 0 bases from J; junction bases left unmatched: 6. Germline V lookup: CDR1 NNHDY, CDR2 SYVADS. CDR3 residues: CASRRDRVYSGNTLYF. CDR3 DNA (partial): TGTGCCAGCAGGAGGGACAGGGTCTATTCTGGAAATACG.

Comments on this clone: Gene and germline names: mouse. The sequenced CDR3 bases are TGTGCCAGCAGTGATGGGGGGGCGAACCAAGAC. This sequence encodes CASSDGGANQD. The whole CDR3 region reads CASSDGGANQDTQYF. The chain carries TRBV13-1 and TRBJ2-5, with a possible D match to TRBD2 (7 bases). The read ends 4 residues before the CDR3 terminus; that terminus is restored from the germline J gene. The CDR3 loop spans 15 amino acids. V was clipped by 0 bases and J by 0 bases, with 8 bases between them. Germline loops: CDR1 NSHNY, CDR2 SYGAGN.

This clone appeared a few times. Gene names follow the mouse nomenclature. The CDR3 end is not reached by the read, which stops 4 residues before it; the germline J gene fills it in. This rearrangement joins TRBV16 to TRBJ2-7, with D perhaps TRBD1 (6 bases). This CDR3 is 13 amino acids long. V lost 4 bases to trimming and J lost 3 bases, with 10 bases between them. The germline CDR1 and CDR2 sequences are SGHSA and FRNQAP. The CDR3: CASSSGQLYEQYF. The CDR3 bases that were read are TGTGCAAGCAGCTCCGGACAGCTCTAT.

As for this clone: Here the gene names and germline are mouse. The read is 4 residues too short to cover the CDR3 end, so that end is filled in from the germline J gene. The rearrangement uses TRBV3 and TRBJ2-5; 7 bases are shared with TRBD2. CDR3 length: 16 residues. After removal of 2 bases from V and 2 bases from J, the junction contained 7 bases not matched to a gene. Germline V CDR1 and CDR2: SNHLY, FYNGKV (reference sequence). The part of the CDR3 DNA that was read is TGTGCCAGCAGCTTACGGGGGGGGAGGGTCCAAGAC. It specifies CASSLRGGRVQD. The entire CDR3 protein is CASSLRGGRVQDTQYF.

This clone came up many times. Gene names refer to mouse genes. This chain's CDR3 is CTCSAGLGGRYAETLYF. CDR3 DNA (partial): TGCACCTGCAGTGCAGGACTGGGGGGGCGCTATGCAGAA. The V call is TRBV1, the J call TRBJ2-3; 12 bases align to TRBD2. Read data end 4 residues before the CDR3 end; the end is taken from the germline J gene. This CDR3 region has 17 residues. The germline V gene encodes CDR1 NSQYPW and CDR2 LRSPGD (reference sequence). V gave up 1 base and J gave up 2 bases; unmatched junction bases: 4.

Turning to this clone: Gene names and germline match the mouse. From the germline J gene comes the end of the CDR3, since the read stops 4 residues before it. The chain carries TRBV19 and TRBJ2-1; 7 bases line up with TRBD1. Germline V gives CDR1 FNHDT, CDR2 SITEND (reference sequence). V was clipped by 5 bases and J by 1 base; unmatched bases: 6. The CDR3 has 15 amino acids. CDR3: CASSLLRGNYAEQFF. The CDR3 DNA, read in part, is TGTGCCAGCAGCCTTCTCAGGGGGAACTATGCT.

This clone was recorded a few times. Gene and germline names: mouse. The CDR3 end falls 4 residues outside the read, so it is completed with the germline J gene. The genes are TRBV19 and TRBJ2-7, with 12 bases aligning to TRBD2. The germline V gene has CDR1 FNHDT and CDR2 SITEND (reference sequence). Losses at the gene ends were 5 bases for V and 0 bases for J; bases not matched to a gene: 3. The CDR3 length is 15 residues. The CDR3 DNA, read in part, is TGTGCCAGCAGGGACTGGGGGGGAAGCTCCTAT. Translation gives CASRDWGGSSY. In full, the CDR3 reads CASRDWGGSSYEQYF.

The sample holds many counts of this clone. Germline and genes: mouse. The observed sequence ends 4 residues before the CDR3 terminus, with the missing tail filled in from the germline J gene. This sequence joins TRBV13-3 and TRBJ2-5, with D possibly being TRBD1 (6 bases). Germline values: CDR1 NNHDY, CDR2 SYVADS. The ends were cut back, 6 bases at V and 1 base at J, with 12 bases in the middle. This CDR3 comprises 14 residues. This CDR3 is CASNPGHHQDTQYF. The CDR3 DNA, read in part, is TGTGCCAGCAACCCGGGACATCACCAAGAC.

This clone has ten or more counts. Genes here carry mouse names. The read comes to an end 4 residues before the CDR3 does, leaving the germline J gene to fill in the end. The chain has TRBV13-3 and TRBJ2-1, with TRBD1 matching over 12 bases. Per the germline V gene, CDR1 is NNHDY and CDR2 is SYVADS. This CDR3 region has 13 residues. The V gene end was trimmed by 9 bases and the J gene end by 6 bases; junction bases not matched to a gene: 4. CDR3: CAIRDRGPAEQFF. CDR3 DNA, as far as it was read: TGTGCCATCCGGGACAGGGGGCCTGCT.

By its share, this clone is medium-sized (0.01 to 0.1%). All gene names here are mouse names. Read sequence stops 4 residues before the CDR3 end, and the germline J gene provides the missing end. The V and J genes are TRBV13-3 and TRBJ2-2; 9 positions agree with TRBD2. Trimming removed 4 bases from V and 1 base from J; junction bases left unmatched: 2. The CDR3 runs 15 residues. CDR1 is NNHDY, CDR2 SYVADS, per germline. CDR3 loop: CASSRLGENTGQLYF. The covered CDR3 bases are TGTGCCAGCAGTCGACTGGGGGAAAACACCGGG.

This clone has at least ten counts. The gene names here belong to mouse. Incomplete CDR3 DNA: TGCACCTGCAGTGCAGATCTCAGGGGAGACACCGGG. Its translation is CTCSADLRGDTG. The full CDR3 reads CTCSADLRGDTGQLYF. The genes are TRBV1 and TRBJ2-2, with D perhaps matching TRBD1 (6 bases). Coverage ceases 4 residues before the CDR3 finishes, and the germline J gene fills in the end. This CDR3 is built from 16 residues. Trimming removed 0 bases from V and 3 bases from J, with 11 bases in between. CDR1 and CDR2 (germline): NSQYPW, LRSPGD (reference sequence). The variable domain in full, completed from reference TRBV1 and TRBJ2-2, reads VTLLEQNPRWRLVPRGQAVNLRCILKNSQYPWMSWYQQDLQKQLQWLFTLRSPGDKEVKSLPGADYLATRVTDTELRLQVANMSQGRTLYCTCSADLRGDTGQLYFGEGSKLTVL.